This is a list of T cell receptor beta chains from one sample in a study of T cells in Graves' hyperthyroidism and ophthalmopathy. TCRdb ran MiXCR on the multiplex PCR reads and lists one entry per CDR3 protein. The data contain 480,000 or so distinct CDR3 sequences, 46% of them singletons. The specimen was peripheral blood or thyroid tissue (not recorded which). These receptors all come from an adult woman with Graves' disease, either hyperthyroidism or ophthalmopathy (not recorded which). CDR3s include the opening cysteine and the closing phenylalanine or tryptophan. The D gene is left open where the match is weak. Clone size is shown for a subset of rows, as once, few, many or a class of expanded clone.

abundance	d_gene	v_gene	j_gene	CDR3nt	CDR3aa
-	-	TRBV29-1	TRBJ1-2	TGCAGCGTTCCCGACAGGACCCCTAACTATGGCTACACCTTC	CSVPDRTPNYGYTF
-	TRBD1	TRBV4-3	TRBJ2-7	TGCGCCAGCAGCCAAGAGACAGGGGGCGCTTTCGGCGAGCAGTACTTC	CASSQETGGAFGEQYF
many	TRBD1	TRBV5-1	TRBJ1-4	TGCGCCAGCAGTCCAGGGGGTACGAGCGAAAAACTGTTTTTT	CASSPGGTSEKLFF
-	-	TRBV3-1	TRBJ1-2	TGTGCCAGCAGCCAAGATGACAGCCTTAGGGGCTACACCTTC	CASSQDDSLRGYTF
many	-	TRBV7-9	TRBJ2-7	TGTGCCAGCAGCGGGGGGGCTGCGGACGAGCAGTACTTC	CASSGGAADEQYF
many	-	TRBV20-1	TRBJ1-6	TGCAGTGCTAGAGACTCGAGACGGTCACCCCTCCACTTT	CSARDSRRSPLHF
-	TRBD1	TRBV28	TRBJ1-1	TGTGCCAGCAGTGAGAGGGGGCCTCGGGCTTTCTTT	CASSERGPRAFF
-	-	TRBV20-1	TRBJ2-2	TGCAGTGCTAGAGACCAGGGGTCTGGCACCGGGGAGCTGTTTTTT	CSARDQGSGTGELFF
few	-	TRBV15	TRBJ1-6	TGTGCCACCAGCAGACCCAGGGAAGAGCCCCTCCACTTT	CATSRPREEPLHF
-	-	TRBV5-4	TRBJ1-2	TGTGCCAGCAGCTTGTTACCTGAGACTCCACTCTACACCTTC	CASSLLPETPLYTF
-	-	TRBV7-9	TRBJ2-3	TGTGCCAGCAGCGTGACAGCTAGCACAGATACGCAGTATTTT	CASSVTASTDTQYF
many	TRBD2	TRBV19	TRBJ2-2	TGTGCCAGTAGTAGGGAAGTAGCGGGAGGGCCGAGCACCGGGGAGCTGTTTTTT	CASSREVAGGPSTGELFF
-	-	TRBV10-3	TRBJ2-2	TGTGCCATCAGGGCATACACCGGGGAGCTGTTTTTT	CAIRAYTGELFF
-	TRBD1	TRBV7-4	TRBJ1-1	TGTGCCAGCAGCTTAGTTTTGGTACAGGGGCGGAAGAACACTGAAGCTTTCTTT	CASSLVLVQGRKNTEAFF
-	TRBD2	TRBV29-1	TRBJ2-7	TGCAGCCTAGCAGCGGGATTAATCTACGAGCAGTACTTC	CSLAAGLIYEQYF
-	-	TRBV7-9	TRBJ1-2	TGTGCCAGCAGCTCCGGTCCTCCCGGGGGCTTCTGGGGCTACACCTTC	CASSSGPPGGFWGYTF
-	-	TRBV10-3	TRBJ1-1	TGTGCCATCAGTGAGTCAGGCCTCTCTGAAGCTTTCTTT	CAISESGLSEAFF
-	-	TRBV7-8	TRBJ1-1	TGTGCCAGCAGCCAGGGGTACGGGACTGAAGCTTTCTTT	CASSQGYGTEAFF
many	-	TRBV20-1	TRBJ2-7	TGCAGTGCTAGGAGCCACGGTGAGCAGTACTTC	CSARSHGEQYF
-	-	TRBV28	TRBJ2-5	TGTGCCAGCAGTTTATTGAGGATTGGGTGGGAGACCCAGTACTTC	CASSLLRIGWETQYF
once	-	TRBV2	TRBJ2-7	TGTGCCAGCAGTGTTGGGACCCTCCTCTACGAGCAGTACTTC	CASSVGTLLYEQYF
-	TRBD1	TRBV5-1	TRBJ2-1	TGCGCCAGCAGCTTGGACAGGGGCAATGAGCAGTTCTTC	CASSLDRGNEQFF
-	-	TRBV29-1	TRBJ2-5	TGCAGCGTTGACGGACACCCGGAGACCCAGTACTTC	CSVDGHPETQYF
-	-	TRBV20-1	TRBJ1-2	TGCAGTGCTAGGGGGCGAGACGGCTACACCTTC	CSARGRDGYTF
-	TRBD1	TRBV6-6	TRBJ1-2	TGTGCCAGCAGTTACGCCGGGACAGCCAATGGCTACACCTTC	CASSYAGTANGYTF
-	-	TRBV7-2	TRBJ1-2	TGTGCCAGCAGCCGCGGGGCGGCGACTGACTACACCTTC	CASSRGAATDYTF
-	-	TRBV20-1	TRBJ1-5	TGCAGTGCCCCAGGCCCTCCGCCCCCCAATCAGCCCCAGCATTTT	CSAPGPPPPNQPQHF
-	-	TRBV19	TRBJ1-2	TGTGCCAGCTCACCGACCGCCCAGATAGAATATGGCTACACCTTC	CASSPTAQIEYGYTF
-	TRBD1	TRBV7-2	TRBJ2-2	TGTGCCAGCAGCTGGGACAGGGGGCTGACCGGGGAGCTGTTTTTT	CASSWDRGLTGELFF
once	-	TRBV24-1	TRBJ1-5	TGTGCCACCGCCGCCTCGGGCCGAGAGCATTTT	CATAASGREHF
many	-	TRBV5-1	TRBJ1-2	TGCGCCAGCAGGTCTCCAGGGCTCTCCTATGGCTACACCTTC	CASRSPGLSYGYTF
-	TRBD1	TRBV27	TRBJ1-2	TGTGCCAGCGGGAGGGCCGGGACAGGGTTAGATGGCTACACCTTC	CASGRAGTGLDGYTF
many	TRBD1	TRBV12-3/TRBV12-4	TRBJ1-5	TGTGCCAGCAGTTTTGGGGACAGGATGGAGGGGCAGCCCCAGCATTTT	CASSFGDRMEGQPQHF
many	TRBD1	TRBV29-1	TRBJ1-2	TGCAGCGTTGTCAGACAGGGGGGTGGCTACACCTTC	CSVVRQGGGYTF
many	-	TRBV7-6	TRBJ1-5	TGTGCCAGCAGCTTATCACACGCGGATCAGCCCCAGCATTTT	CASSLSHADQPQHF
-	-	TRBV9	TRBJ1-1	TGTGCCAGCAGCGTAGGCAGCTTGAACACTGAAGCTTTCTTT	CASSVGSLNTEAFF
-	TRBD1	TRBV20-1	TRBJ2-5	TGCAGTGCTCAAGAGTGGAACAGGGGGCAAGAGACCCAGTACTTC	CSAQEWNRGQETQYF
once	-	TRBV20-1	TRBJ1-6	TGCAGTGCCGCAGCGGGACATACGAATTCACCCCTCCACTTT	CSAAAGHTNSPLHF
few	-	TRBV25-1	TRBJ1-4	TGTGCCAGCAGTGGACTAACGGCAACTAATGAAAAACTGTTTTTT	CASSGLTATNEKLFF
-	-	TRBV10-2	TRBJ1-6	TGCGCCAGCAGTGAGAGGTCGGCTGATTCACCCCCCCACTTT	CASSERSADSPPHF
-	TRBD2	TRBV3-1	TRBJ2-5	TGTGCCAGCAGCATAGGGCTAGCGGGAGTAAAGACCCAGTACTTC	CASSIGLAGVKTQYF
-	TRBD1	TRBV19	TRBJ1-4	TGTGCCAGTAGTGCACGGGACAGGGGTATTGAACTGTTTTTT	CASSARDRGIELFF
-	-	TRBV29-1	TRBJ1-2	TGCAGCGTTGGAGCAGCCCCGCTGGGCTACACCTTC	CSVGAAPLGYTF
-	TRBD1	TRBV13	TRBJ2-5	TGTGCCAGCAGCCAACAGGGGTTGGGACAAGAGACCCAGTACTTC	CASSQQGLGQETQYF
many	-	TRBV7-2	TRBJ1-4	TGTGCCAGCAGCTTAGCGCCTTCTATGCGGGGCCGTAATGAAAAACTGTTTTTT	CASSLAPSMRGRNEKLFF
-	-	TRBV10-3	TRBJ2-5	TGTGCCAGCAGTTACCCCCTATGGGGACCGTGGGAGACCCAGTACTTC	CASSYPLWGPWETQYF
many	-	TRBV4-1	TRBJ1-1	TGCGCCAGCAGCCAAGAGGGCAGCCTTGTGAACACTGAAGCTTTCTTT	CASSQEGSLVNTEAFF
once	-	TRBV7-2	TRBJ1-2	TGTGCCAGCAGCCGAGGGGGTAAATATGGCTACACCTTC	CASSRGGKYGYTF
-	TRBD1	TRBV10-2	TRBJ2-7	TGCGCCAGCAGTGAGTCGAAGTCGCGGGACAGGGGCTACGAGCAGTACTTC	CASSESKSRDRGYEQYF
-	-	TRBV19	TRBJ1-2	TGTGCCAGTAGTATAGATTCTCGGGACAATCCTGGCTACACCTTC	CASSIDSRDNPGYTF
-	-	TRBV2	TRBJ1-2	TGTGCCAGCAGACGGGACCCTGACTATGGCTACACCTTC	CASRRDPDYGYTF
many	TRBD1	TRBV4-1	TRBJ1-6	TGCGCCAGCAGCCAAGAGGGACAGGGCGGAAATTCACCCCTCCACTTT	CASSQEGQGGNSPLHF
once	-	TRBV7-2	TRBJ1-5	TGTGCCAGCAGCCTTAGGTCGTACGGGCAGCCCCAGCATTTT	CASSLRSYGQPQHF
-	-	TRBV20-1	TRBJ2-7	TGCAGTGCCAGAGCTTCCTACGAGCAGTACTTC	CSARASYEQYF
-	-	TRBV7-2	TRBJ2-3	TGTGCCAGCAGCTTAGTAACCACAGATACGCAGTATTTT	CASSLVTTDTQYF
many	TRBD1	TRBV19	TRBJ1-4	TGTGCCACCCTAGCCCCCGGGACAGGGGACGAAAAACTGTTTTTT	CATLAPGTGDEKLFF
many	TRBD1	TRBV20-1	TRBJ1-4	TGCAGTGCTAGCCACCCAGGGACAGGGTATGAAAAACTGTTTTTT	CSASHPGTGYEKLFF